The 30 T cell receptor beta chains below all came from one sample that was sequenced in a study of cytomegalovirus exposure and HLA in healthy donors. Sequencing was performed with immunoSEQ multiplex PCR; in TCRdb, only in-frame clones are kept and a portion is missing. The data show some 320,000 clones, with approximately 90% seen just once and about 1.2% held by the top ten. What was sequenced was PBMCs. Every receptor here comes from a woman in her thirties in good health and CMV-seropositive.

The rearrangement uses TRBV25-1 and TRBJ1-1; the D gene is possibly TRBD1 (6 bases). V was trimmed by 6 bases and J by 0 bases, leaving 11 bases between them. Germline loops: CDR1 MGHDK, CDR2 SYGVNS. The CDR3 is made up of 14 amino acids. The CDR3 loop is CASSLRGVNTEAFF. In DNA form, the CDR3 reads TGTGCCAGCAGCCTTAGGGGGGTGAACACTGAAGCTTTCTTT.

CDR3 protein: CASSRTSGRASNEQFF. The DNA of the CDR3 is TGTGCCAGCAGCCGTACTAGCGGGAGGGCGTCCAATGAGCAGTTCTTC. J is TRBJ2-1 and V is TRBV7-2; 13 positions match TRBD2. The V segment lost 5 bases and the J segment 6 bases; nucleotides outside the gene matches: 7. The V gene's germline CDR1 is SGHTA and CDR2 FQGNSA. This CDR3 contains 16 residues.

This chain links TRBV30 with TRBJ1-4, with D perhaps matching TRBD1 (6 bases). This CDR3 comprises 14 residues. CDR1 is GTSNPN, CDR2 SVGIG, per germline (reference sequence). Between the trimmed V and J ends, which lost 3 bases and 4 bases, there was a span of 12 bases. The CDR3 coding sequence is TGTGCCTGGAGCGAGGACAGTGGTAATGAAAAACTGTTTTTT. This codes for CAWSEDSGNEKLFF.

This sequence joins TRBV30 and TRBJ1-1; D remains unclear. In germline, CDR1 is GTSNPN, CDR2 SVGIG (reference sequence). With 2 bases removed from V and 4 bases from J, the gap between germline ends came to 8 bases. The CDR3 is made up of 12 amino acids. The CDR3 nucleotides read TGTGCCTGGAGTATCTTAGCCACTGAAGCTTTCTTT. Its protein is CAWSILATEAFF.

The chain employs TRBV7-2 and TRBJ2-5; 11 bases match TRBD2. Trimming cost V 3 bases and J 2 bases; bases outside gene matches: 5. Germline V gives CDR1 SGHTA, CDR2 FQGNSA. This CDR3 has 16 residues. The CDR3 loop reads CASSFTTSGGQETQYF. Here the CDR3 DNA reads TGTGCCAGCAGCTTTACCACTAGCGGGGGACAAGAGACCCAGTACTTC.

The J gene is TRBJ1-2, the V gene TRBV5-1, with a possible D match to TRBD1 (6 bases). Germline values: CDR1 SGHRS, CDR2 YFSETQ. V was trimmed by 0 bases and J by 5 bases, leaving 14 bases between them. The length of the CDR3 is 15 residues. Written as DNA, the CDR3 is TGCGCCAGCAGCTTGGGGACCGGGACAAGGTATGGCTACACCTTC. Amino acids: CASSLGTGTRYGYTF. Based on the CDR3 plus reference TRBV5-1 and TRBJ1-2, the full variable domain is KAGVTQTPRYLIKTRGQQVTLSCSPISGHRSVSWYQQTPGQGLQFLFEYFSETQRNKGNFPGRFSGRQFSNSRSEMNVSTLELGDSALYLCASSLGTGTRYGYTFGSGTRLTVV.

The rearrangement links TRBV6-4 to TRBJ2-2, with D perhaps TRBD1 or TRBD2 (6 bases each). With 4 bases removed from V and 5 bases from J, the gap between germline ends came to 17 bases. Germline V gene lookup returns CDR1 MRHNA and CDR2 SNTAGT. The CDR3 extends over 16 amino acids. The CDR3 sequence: CASSARAIGGTGELFF. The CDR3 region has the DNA TGTGCCAGCAGTGCCCGTGCGATAGGGGGGACCGGGGAGCTGTTTTTT.

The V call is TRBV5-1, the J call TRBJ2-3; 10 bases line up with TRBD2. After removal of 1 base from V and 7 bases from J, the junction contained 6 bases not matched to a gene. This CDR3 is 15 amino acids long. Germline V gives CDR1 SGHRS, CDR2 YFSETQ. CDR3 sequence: CASSLLAGAGNTQYF. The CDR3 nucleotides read TGCGCCAGCAGCTTGCTAGCGGGGGCCGGGAATACGCAGTATTTT.

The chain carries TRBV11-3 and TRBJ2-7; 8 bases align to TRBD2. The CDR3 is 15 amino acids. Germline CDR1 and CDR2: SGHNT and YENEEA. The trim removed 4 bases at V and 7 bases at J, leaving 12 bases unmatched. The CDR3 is CASSSLAGAGGEQYF. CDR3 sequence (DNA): TGTGCCAGCAGCTCCCTCGCTGGGGCGGGGGGAGAGCAGTACTTC.

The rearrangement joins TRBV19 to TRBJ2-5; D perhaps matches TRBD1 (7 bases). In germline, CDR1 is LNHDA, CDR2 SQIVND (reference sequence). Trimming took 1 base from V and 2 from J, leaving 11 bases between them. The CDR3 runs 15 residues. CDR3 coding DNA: TGTGCCAGTAGTATAGCAGGGGGAGGACAAGAGACCCAGTACTTC. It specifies CASSIAGGGQETQYF.

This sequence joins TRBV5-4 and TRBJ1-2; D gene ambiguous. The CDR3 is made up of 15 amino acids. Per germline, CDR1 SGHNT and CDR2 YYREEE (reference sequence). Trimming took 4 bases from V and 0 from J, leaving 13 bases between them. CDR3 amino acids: CASSTLDGSNYGYTF. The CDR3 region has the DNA TGTGCCAGCAGCACGCTGGACGGGTCTAACTATGGCTACACCTTC.

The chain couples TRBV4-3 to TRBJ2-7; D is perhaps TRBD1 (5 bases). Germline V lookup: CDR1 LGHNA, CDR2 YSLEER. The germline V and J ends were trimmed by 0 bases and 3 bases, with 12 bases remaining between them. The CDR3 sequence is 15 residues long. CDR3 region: CASSQDGWQGYEQYF. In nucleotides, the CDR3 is TGCGCCAGCAGCCAAGATGGTTGGCAGGGCTACGAGCAGTACTTC.

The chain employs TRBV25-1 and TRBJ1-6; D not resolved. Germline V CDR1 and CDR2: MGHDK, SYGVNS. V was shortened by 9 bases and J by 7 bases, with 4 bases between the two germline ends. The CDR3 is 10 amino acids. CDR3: CARVNSPLHF. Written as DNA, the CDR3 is TGTGCCAGGGTAAATTCACCCCTCCACTTT.

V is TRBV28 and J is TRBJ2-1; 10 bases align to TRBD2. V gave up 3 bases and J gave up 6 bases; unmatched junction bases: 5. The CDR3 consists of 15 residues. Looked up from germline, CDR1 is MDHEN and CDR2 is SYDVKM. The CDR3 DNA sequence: TGTGCCAGCAGTTTCTTAGCGGGGGGTCTCAATGAGCAGTTCTTC. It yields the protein CASSFLAGGLNEQFF.

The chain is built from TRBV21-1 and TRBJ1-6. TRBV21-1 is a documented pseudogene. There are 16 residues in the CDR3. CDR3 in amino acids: CASSKVSEAYNSPLHF. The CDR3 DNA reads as TGTGCCAGCAGCAAAGTCAGCGAGGCCTATAATTCACCCCTCCACTTT.

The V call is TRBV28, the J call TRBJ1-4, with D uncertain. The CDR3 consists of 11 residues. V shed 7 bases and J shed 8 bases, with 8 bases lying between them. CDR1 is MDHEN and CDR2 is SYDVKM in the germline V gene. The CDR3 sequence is CASTDWEKLFF. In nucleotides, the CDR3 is TGTGCCAGCACCGACTGGGAAAAACTGTTTTTT. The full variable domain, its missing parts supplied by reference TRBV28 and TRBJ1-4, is DVKVTQSSRYLVKRTGEKVFLECVQDMDHENMFWYRQDPGLGLRLIYFSYDVKMKEKGDIPEGYSVSREKKERFSLILESASTNQTSMYLCASTDWEKLFFGSGTQLSVL.

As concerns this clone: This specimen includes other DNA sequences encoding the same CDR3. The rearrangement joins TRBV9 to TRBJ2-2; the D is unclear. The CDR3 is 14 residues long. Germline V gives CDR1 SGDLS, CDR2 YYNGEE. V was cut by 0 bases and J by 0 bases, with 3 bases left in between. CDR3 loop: CASSVGANTGELFF. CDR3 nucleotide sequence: TGTGCCAGCAGCGTAGGCGCGAACACCGGGGAGCTGTTTTTT.

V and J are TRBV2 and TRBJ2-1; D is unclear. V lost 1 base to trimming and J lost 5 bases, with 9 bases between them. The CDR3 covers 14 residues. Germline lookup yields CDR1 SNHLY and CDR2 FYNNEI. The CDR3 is CASSEDRFNNEQFF. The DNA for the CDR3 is TGTGCCAGCAGTGAAGACAGATTTAACAATGAGCAGTTCTTC.

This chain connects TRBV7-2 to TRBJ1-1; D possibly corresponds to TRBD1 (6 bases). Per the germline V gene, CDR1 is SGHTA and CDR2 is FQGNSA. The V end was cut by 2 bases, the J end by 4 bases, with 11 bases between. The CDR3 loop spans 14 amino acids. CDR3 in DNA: TGTGCCAGCAGCTTAAACAGGGCGGCCACTGAAGCTTTCTTT. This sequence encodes CASSLNRAATEAFF.

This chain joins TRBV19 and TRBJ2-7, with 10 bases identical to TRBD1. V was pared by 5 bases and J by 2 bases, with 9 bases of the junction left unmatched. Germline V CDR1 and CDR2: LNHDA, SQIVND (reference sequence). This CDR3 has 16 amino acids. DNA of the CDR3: TGTGCCAGTAGTGTCACGGGGACAGGGGCCACCTACGAGCAGTACTTC. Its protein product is CASSVTGTGATYEQYF. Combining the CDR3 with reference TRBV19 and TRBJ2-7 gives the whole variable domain DGGITQSPKYLFRKEGQNVTLSCEQNLNHDAMYWYRQDPGQGLRLIYYSQIVNDFQKGDIAEGYSVSREKKESFPLTVTSAQKNPTAFYLCASSVTGTGATYEQYFGPGTRLTVT.

CDR3 residues: CASSQQDEQFF. Here the CDR3 DNA reads TGCGCCAGCAGCCAGCAGGATGAGCAGTTCTTC. The chain has TRBV4-1 and TRBJ2-1; no definite D call. This CDR3 contains 11 residues. Trimming pared 3 bases from V and 8 bases from J, leaving 5 bases between. Germline loops: CDR1 MGHRA, CDR2 YSYEKL.

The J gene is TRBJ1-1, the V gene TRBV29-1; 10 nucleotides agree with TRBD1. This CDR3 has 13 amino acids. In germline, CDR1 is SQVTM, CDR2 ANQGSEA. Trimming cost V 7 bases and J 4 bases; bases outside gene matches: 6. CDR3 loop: CSGRQGAGTEAFF. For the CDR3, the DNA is TGCAGCGGCAGACAGGGGGCGGGCACTGAAGCTTTCTTT. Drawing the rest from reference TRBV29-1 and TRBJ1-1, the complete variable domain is SAVISQKPSRDICQRGTSLTIQCQVDSQVTMMFWYRQQPGQSLTLIATANQGSEATYESGFVIDKFPISRPNLTFSTLTVSNMSPEDSSIYLCSGRQGAGTEAFFGQGTRLTVV.

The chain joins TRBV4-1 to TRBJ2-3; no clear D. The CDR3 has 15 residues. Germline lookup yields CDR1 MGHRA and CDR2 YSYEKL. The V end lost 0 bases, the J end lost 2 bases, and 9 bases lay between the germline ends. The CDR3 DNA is TGCGCCAGCAGCCAAGAATCCTTAAACACAGATACGCAGTATTTT. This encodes CASSQESLNTDTQYF.

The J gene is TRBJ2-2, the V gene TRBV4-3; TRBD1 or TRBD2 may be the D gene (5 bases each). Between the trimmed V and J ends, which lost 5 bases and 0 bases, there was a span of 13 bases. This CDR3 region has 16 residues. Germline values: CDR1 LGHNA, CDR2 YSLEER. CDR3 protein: CASSDAGTTNTGELFF. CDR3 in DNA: TGCGCCAGCAGCGACGCCGGGACGACGAACACCGGGGAGCTGTTTTTT.

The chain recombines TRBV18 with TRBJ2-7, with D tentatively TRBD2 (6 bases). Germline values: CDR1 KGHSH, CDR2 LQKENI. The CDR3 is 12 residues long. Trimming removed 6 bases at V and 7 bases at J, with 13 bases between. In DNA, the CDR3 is TGTGCCAGCTCGCGGGACGCGGGGGAGCAGTACTTC. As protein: CASSRDAGEQYF.

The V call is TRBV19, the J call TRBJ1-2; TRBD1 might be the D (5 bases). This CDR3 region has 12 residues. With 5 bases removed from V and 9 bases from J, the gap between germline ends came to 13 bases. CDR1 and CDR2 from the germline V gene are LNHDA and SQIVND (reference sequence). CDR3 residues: CASSPHQGSYTF. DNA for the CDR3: TGTGCCAGTAGTCCCCATCAGGGCAGCTACACCTTC.

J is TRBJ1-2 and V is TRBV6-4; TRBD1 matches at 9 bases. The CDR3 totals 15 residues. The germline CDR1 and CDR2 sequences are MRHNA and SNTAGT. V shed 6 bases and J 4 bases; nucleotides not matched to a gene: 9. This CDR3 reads CASSAGQGGSYGYTF. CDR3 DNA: TGTGCCAGCAGCGCGGGACAGGGTGGGAGCTATGGCTACACCTTC.

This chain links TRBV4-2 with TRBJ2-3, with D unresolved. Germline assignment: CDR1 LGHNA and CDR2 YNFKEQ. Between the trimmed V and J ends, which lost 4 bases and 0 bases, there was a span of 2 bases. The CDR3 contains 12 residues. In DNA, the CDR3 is TGTGCCAGCAGCCGAAGCACAGATACGCAGTATTTT. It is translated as CASSRSTDTQYF.

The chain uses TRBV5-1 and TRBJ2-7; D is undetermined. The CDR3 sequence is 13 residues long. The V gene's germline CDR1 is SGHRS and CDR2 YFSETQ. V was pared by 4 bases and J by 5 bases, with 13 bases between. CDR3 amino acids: CASSLSRVNEQYF. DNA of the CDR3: TGCGCCAGCAGCCTCAGTCGGGTCAACGAGCAGTACTTC. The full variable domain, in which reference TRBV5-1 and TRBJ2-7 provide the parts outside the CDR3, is KAGVTQTPRYLIKTRGQQVTLSCSPISGHRSVSWYQQTPGQGLQFLFEYFSETQRNKGNFPGRFSGRQFSNSRSEMNVSTLELGDSALYLCASSLSRVNEQYFGPGTRLTVT.

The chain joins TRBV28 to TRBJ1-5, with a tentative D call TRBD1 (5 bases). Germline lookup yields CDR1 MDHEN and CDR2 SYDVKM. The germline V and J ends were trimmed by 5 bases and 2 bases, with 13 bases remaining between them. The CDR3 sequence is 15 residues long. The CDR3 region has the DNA TGTGCCAGCAGTAAGGCAGGGATCGGCAATCAGCCCCAGCATTTT. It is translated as CASSKAGIGNQPQHF.